This T cell receptor beta chain was obtained from a study of cytomegalovirus exposure and HLA in healthy donors. Study-wide results and limits: An observed cluster of highly shared sequence variants was recorded as a likely sequencing artifact. Later analysis found that TCR beta chains associated with HLA were more clonally expanded than other, equally common chains.

This clone was observed a handful of times. Antigen specificity is unknown. Germline V gene sequence: CDR1 MGHDK, CDR2 SYGVNS. The CDR3 covers 17 residues. The trim removed 2 bases at V and 5 bases at J, leaving 14 bases unmatched. Primers included in the PCR were 60 Vbeta and 13 Jbeta primers. Clones were sequenced by immunoSEQ multiplex PCR, and TCRdb holds only the in-frame ones, with some missing. The sample lists around 100,000 clones, around 64% seen once, with around 1.9% in the top ten. The source material was PBMCs. This sequence originates from a man aged 25 to 45 in good health and CMV-seronegative. The gene calls are TRBV25-1 and TRBJ1-2, with TRBD1 identical over 7 bases. CDR3 protein: CASSEGKGGFFLYGYTF. In nucleotides, the CDR3 is TGTGCCAGCAGTGAAGGGAAAGGGGGCTTTTTCCTTTATGGCTACACCTTC.